The clone carrying this TCR beta chain was counted at least ten times. Its antigen remains unknown. This sample was included in a study of T cell repertoires in cytomegalovirus infection. Study observations and caveats: HLA-C-restricted CMV clonotypes gave the most frequent clonotype in two of eight donors.

TCRdb ran MiXCR on the reads and lists one entry per CDR3 protein. The sample has 200,000 to 300,000 distinct CDR3 sequences; approximately 14% are singletons. The sequence derives from a human donor in good health (CMV status not recorded). Some clones in this sample may be carry-over from other donors' samples. The sequenced sample consisted of PBMCs.

This CDR3 reads CASSYGQSDNQPQHF. The CDR3, as DNA: TGTGCCAGCAGCTATGGACAGTCGGACAATCAGCCCCAGCATTTT. V gene TRBV7-2 combines with J gene TRBJ1-5; maybe TRBD1 (6 bases). Germline CDR1 reads SGHTA; CDR2 reads FQGNSA. The CDR3 has 15 amino acids. The V end lost 4 bases, the J end lost 3 bases, and 13 bases lay between the germline ends.